The entry that follows covers one T cell receptor (beta chain) sequence. The target of this receptor is not known. No quality values exist for individual bases; no much larger clone is one base distant. This entry comes from a study of post-analysis software for immune sequencing data (dated by TCRdb to between 2014 and 2016). Background for the entire study: Recorded disease courses included relapsing-remitting, secondary progressive and progressive-relapsing multiple sclerosis, with some patients lacking subtype annotation. The patient repertoires were set against roughly eleven previously published healthy control repertoires from donors whose ages ranged from 6 to 25 years. A subset of samples was prepared in parallel using single-end sample barcoding, then pooled and co-amplified after Illumina adapter ligation. Summary of the overall study and its limitations: Compared with controls, multiple sclerosis patients had significantly lower normalized Chao1 diversity, a finding suggesting substantial peripheral T-cell clonal expansion. When samples were clustered directly using the F measure, samples prepared in the same batch co-clustered strongly, which prompted a batch-effect correction. Roughly 5 TRBV segments, including TRBV5-6, TRBV5-1 and TRBV20-1, were significantly more frequent in patients than controls. The control group was slightly older than the multiple sclerosis patient group.

The germline V gene encodes CDR1 SEHNR and CDR2 FQNEAQ (reference sequence). From the cysteine up to the phenylalanine, the CDR3 has a length of 16 residues. Just CDR3 DNA is preserved here, 48 bases in frame from base 1. Unmatched junction bases come to 12, with V trimmed by 3 bases and J by 10 bases. To demonstrate the VDJtools post-analysis software, TCR beta repertoires were profiled from the peripheral blood of 13 young patients with multiple sclerosis. The patients with multiple sclerosis were children and adolescents between about 6 and 16 years of age. Library preparation used PCR. This sample was sequenced with an Illumina HiSeq 2500. Unique molecular identifiers were incorporated into TCR beta cDNA libraries to reduce PCR and sequencing biases. Around 500,000 cDNA molecules were obtained for every 1 to 10 million input T cells, so each molecule roughly corresponded to one T cell. The patient libraries were prepared and sequenced with the same protocol used for the earlier healthy control dataset. Within a given batch, samples were prepared together, multiplexed and sequenced on the same HiSeq lane. The published analysis was carried out like this. Raw barcoded reads were processed with MIGEC, discarding single-read molecular identifier groups before consensus assembly and CDR3 extraction. VDJtools was used for post-analysis of the clonotype tables, with diversity normalized by down-sampling every dataset to the smallest sample size. Repertoire overlap clustering matched CDR3 amino acid but not nucleotide sequences to correct batch-related cross-sample contamination. The raw public reads went through TCRdb reprocessing: fastp at Q25, MiXCR clone calling, in-frame beta chains kept. Duplicate CDR3 protein sequences are folded into a single record with the most common DNA and genes. The V and J calls shown here were made by TCRdb, not taken from the authors' results. The sample table shows about 810,000 distinct CDR3 sequences, and 53% are seen once. About 4.8% of the sample rests with the top ten.

The source is a girl aged 10-17 years with multiple sclerosis. The sequencing input was blood. Recombination joined TRBV7-9 with TRBJ2-1, and 10 junction bases match TRBD2. The sequence in DNA is TGTGCCAGCAGCTTCCAAGCGGGGGGGCCCTTCGTGGAGCAGTTCTTC. The resulting protein is CASSFQAGGPFVEQFF.